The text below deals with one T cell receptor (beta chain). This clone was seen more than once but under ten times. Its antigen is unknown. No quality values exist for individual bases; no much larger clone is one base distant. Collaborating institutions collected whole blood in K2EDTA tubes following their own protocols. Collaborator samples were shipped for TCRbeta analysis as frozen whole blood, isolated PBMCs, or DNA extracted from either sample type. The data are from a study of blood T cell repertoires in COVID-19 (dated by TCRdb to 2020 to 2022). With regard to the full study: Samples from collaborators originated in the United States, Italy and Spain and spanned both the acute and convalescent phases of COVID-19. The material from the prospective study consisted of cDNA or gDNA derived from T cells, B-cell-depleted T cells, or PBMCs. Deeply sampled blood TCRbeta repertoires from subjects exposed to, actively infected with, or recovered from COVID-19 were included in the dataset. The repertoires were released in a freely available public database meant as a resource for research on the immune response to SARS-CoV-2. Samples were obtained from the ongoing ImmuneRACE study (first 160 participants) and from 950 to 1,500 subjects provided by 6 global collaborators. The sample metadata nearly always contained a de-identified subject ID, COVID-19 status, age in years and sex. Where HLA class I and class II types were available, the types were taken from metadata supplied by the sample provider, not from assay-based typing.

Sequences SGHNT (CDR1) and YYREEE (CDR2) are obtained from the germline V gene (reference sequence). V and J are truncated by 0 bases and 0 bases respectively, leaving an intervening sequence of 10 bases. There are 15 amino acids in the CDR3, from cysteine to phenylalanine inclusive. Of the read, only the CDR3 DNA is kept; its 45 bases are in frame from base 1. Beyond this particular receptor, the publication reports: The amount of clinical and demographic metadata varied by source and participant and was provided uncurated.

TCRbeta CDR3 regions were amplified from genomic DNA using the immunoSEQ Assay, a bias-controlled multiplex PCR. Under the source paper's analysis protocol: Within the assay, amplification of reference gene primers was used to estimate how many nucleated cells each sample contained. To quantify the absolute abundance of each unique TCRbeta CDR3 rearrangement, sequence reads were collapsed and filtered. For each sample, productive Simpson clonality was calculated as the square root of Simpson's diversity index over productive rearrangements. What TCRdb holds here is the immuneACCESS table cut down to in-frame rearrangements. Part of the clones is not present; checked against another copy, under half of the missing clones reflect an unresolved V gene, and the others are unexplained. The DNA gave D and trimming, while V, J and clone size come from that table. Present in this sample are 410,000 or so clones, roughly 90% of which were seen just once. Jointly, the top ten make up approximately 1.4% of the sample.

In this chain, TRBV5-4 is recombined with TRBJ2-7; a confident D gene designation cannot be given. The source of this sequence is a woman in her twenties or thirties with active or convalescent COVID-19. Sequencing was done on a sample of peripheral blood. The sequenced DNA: TGTGCCAGCAGCTTGGACTCTCTGTCCTCCTACGAGCAGTACTTC. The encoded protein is CASSLDSLSSYEQYF.